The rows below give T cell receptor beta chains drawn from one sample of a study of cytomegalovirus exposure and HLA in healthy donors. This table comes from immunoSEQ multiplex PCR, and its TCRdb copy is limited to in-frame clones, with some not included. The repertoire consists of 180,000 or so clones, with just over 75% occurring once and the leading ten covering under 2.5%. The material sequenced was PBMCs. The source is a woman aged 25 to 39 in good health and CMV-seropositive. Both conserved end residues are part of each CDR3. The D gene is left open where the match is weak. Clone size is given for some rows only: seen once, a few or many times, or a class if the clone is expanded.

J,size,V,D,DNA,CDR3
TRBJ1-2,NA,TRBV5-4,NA,TGTGCCAGCAGCTCCCCCCGGGAGGGCGCTAACTATGGCTACACCTTC,CASSSPREGANYGYTF
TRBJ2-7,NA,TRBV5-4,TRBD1,TGTGCCAGCAGCTTTCGGACAGGTACTTCCTACGAGCAGTACTTC,CASSFRTGTSYEQYF
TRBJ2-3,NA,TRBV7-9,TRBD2,TGTGCCAGCAGCTTACCCCTAGCGGACCCCACAGATACGCAGTATTTT,CASSLPLADPTDTQYF
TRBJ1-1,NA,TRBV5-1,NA,TGCGCCAGCAGCCAGGGTTTTGGAACTGAAGCTTTCTTT,CASSQGFGTEAFF
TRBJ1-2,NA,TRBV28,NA,TGTGCCAGCAGTTTCAGGTCCTATGGCTACACCTTC,CASSFRSYGYTF
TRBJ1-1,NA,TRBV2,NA,TGTGCCAGCGGGGGACTCATGAACACTGAAGCTTTCTTT,CASGGLMNTEAFF
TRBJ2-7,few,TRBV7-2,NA,TGTGCCAGCAGCTCCCTATACGAGCAGTACTTC,CASSSLYEQYF
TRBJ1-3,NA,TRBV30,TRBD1,TGTGCCTGGAGAAAGGTCCACAGGGGAAGTGGAAACACCATATATTTT,CAWRKVHRGSGNTIYF
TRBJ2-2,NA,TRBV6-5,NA,TGTGCCAGCAGTTACTCGGAGGGGAGCACCGGGGAGCTGTTTTTT,CASSYSEGSTGELFF
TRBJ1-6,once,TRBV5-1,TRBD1,TGCGCCACTTCGCCGGGACAGGGAAGGACGTCCCTAAATTCACCCCTCCACTTT,CATSPGQGRTSLNSPLHF
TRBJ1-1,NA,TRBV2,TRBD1,TGTGCCAGCAGTGCCGACAGGGCCACTGAAGCTTTCTTT,CASSADRATEAFF
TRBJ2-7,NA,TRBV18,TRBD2,TGTGCCAGCTCACCACCGCAGCCTAGCGGGAACTACGAGCAGTACTTC,CASSPPQPSGNYEQYF
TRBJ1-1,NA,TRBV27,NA,TGTGCCAGCAGAGGCACAGGGACCCGGGGAGCTTTCTTT,CASRGTGTRGAFF
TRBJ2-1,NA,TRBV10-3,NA,TGTGCCATCAGTGAGGACAGCTCCTACAATGAGCAGTTCTTC,CAISEDSSYNEQFF
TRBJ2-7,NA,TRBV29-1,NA,TGCAGCGTTACCGGGGTTGGCGAGCAGTACTTC,CSVTGVGEQYF
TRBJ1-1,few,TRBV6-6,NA,TGTGCCAGCAGTTACCCGATAGACACTGAAGCTTTCTTT,CASSYPIDTEAFF
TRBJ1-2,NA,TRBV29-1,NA,TGCAGCGTTGACGGAGATGGCTACACCTTC,CSVDGDGYTF
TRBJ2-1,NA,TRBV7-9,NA,TGTGCCAGCAGCTTAATAGGTCCTAGGGGTGAGCAGTTCTTC,CASSLIGPRGEQFF
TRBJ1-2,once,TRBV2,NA,TGTGCCAGCAGTGAAGCTATAGTCCCAGGGGTTGATGGCTACACCTTC,CASSEAIVPGVDGYTF
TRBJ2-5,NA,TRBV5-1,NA,TGCGCCAGCAGCAGGGACACAGGAGAAGAGACCCAGTACTTC,CASSRDTGEETQYF
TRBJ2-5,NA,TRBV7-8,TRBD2,TGTGCCAGCAGCACGGGACTAGCTGCTTTAGAGACCCAGTACTTC,CASSTGLAALETQYF
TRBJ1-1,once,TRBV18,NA,TGTGCCAGCTCCCGGGTAGGCGGGTCGAACACTGAAGCTTCCTTT,CASSRVGGSNTEASF